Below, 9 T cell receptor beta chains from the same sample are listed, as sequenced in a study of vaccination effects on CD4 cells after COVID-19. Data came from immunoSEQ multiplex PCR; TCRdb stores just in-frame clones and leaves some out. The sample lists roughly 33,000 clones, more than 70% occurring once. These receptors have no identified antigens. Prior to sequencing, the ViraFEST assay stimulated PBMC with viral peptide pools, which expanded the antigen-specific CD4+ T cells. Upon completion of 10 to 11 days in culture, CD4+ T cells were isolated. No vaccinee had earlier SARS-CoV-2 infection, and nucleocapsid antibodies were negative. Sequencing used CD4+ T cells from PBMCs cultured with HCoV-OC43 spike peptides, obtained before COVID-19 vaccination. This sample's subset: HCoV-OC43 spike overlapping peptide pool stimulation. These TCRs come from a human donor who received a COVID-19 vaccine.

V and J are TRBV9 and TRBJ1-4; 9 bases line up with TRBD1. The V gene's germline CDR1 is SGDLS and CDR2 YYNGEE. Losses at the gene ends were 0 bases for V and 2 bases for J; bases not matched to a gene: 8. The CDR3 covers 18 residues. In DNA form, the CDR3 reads TGTGCCAGCAGCGTAGACGGACAGGGGACGAGGACTAATGAAAAACTGTTTTTT. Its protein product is CASSVDGQGTRTNEKLFF.

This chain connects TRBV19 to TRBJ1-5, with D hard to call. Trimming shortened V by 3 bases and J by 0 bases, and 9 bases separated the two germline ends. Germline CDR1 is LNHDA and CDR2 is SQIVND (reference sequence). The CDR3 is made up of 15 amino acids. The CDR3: CASSIADVSNQPQHF. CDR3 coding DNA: TGTGCCAGTAGTATCGCGGACGTTAGCAATCAGCCCCAGCATTTT.

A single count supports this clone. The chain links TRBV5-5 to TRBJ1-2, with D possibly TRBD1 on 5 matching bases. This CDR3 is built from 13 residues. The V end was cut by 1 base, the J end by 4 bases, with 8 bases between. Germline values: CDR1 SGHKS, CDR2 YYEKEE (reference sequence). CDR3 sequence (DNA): TGTGCCAGCAGCTTGAATGGGGGCTATGGCTACACCTTC. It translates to CASSLNGGYGYTF.

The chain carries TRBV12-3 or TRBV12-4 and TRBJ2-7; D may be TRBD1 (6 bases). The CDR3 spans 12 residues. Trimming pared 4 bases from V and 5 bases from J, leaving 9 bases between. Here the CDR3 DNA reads TGTGCCAGCAGTTGGGGACAACACGAGCAGTACTTC. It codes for CASSWGQHEQYF.

CDR3 loop: CSVDEIEAFF. In DNA form, the CDR3 reads TGCAGCGTTGATGAGATTGAAGCTTTCTTT. The chain combines TRBV29-1 with TRBJ1-1; no reliable D call. The CDR3 spans 10 residues. CDR1 is SQVTM, CDR2 ANQGSEA, per germline. Between the trimmed V and J ends, which lost 3 bases and 7 bases, there was a span of 6 bases.

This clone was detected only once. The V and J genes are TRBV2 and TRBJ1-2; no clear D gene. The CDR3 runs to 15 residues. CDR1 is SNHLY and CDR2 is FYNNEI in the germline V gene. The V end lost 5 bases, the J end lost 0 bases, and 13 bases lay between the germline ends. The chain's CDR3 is CASSPTLEANYGYTF. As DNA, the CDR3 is TGTGCCAGCAGTCCGACGTTAGAAGCTAACTATGGCTACACCTTC. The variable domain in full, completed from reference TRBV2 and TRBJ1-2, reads EPEVTQTPSHQVTQMGQEVILRCVPISNHLYFYWYRQILGQKVEFLVSFYNNEISEKSEIFDDQFSVERPDGSNFTLKIRSTKLEDSAMYFCASSPTLEANYGYTFGSGTRLTVV.

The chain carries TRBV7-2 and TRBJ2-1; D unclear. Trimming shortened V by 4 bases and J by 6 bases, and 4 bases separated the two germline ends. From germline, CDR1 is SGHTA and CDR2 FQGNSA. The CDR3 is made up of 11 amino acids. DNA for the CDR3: TGTGCCAGCAGCTCCGCCAATGAGCAGTTCTTC. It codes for CASSSANEQFF.

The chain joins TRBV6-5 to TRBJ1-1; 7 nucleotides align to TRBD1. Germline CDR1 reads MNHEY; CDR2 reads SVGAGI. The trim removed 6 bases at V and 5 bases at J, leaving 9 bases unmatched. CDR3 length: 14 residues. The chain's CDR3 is CASRRDRDGTEAFF. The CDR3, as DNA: TGTGCCAGCAGACGCGACAGGGATGGAACTGAAGCTTTCTTT.

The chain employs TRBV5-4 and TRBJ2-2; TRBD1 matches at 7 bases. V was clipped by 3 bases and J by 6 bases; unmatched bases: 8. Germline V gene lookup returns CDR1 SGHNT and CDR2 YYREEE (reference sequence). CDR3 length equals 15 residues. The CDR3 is CASSSDRAMAGELFF. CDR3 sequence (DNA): TGTGCCAGCAGCTCAGACAGGGCGATGGCCGGGGAGCTGTTTTTT.